A selection of T cell receptor beta chains follows, all from one sample in a study of regulatory T cells in long-lasting Graves disease. TCRdb re-called the multiplex PCR reads with MiXCR, one entry per CDR3 protein. The sample lists a few hundred thousand distinct CDR3 sequences, about 20% occurring once. This material consisted of peripheral blood mononuclear cells (PBMCs), taken when the disease was refractory, from a patient treated with antithyroid drugs. The receptors stem from a female donor with Graves disease. The CDR3 runs from the conserved cysteine through the conserved F or W. Each record gives: CDR3 length, clone size, D gene, V gene, J gene, CDR3 protein, CDR3 DNA. D genes are given only for firm matches. The size entry is marked missing in some rows and otherwise reads once, few, many or a size class.

16	many	NA	TRBV28	TRBJ1-5	CASSSPEGGENQPQHF	TGTGCCAGCAGTTCGCCCGAGGGGGGCGAGAATCAGCCCCAGCATTTT
12	many	TRBD1	TRBV5-8	TRBJ1-2	CASSLRGRGYTF	TGTGCCAGCAGCTTAAGGGGGCGAGGCTACACCTTC
15	once	NA	TRBV28	TRBJ2-7	CASSLFGGFSYEQYF	TGTGCCAGCAGTTTATTCGGGGGCTTCTCCTACGAGCAGTACTTC
15	many	TRBD1	TRBV19	TRBJ1-5	CASMGDRFFDQPQHF	TGTGCCAGTATGGGGGACAGGTTCTTCGATCAGCCCCAGCATTTT
16	NA	NA	TRBV7-2	TRBJ2-7	CASSLTGLSSQYEQYF	TGTGCCAGCAGTCTTACGGGACTCAGCAGCCAATACGAGCAGTACTTC
14	many	TRBD1	TRBV12-3/TRBV12-4	TRBJ1-2	CASRTGTGGKGYTF	TGTGCCAGCAGAACAGGGACAGGGGGAAAGGGCTACACCTTC
14	NA	NA	TRBV28	TRBJ2-2	CASRDGGRTGELFF	TGTGCCAGCAGGGATGGTGGGAGAACCGGGGAGCTGTTTTTT
14	few	NA	TRBV2	TRBJ2-3	CASSVRQRADTQYF	TGTGCCAGCAGTGTTCGGCAGCGGGCAGATACGCAGTATTTT
17	NA	TRBD1	TRBV5-1	TRBJ2-6	CASSQQGAGAGANVLAF	TGCGCCAGCAGCCAACAGGGGGCCGGAGCTGGGGCCAACGTCCTGGCTTTC
17	NA	TRBD1	TRBV6-2/TRBV6-3	TRBJ1-1	CASRRQGAPALNTEAFF	TGTGCCAGCAGAAGACAGGGGGCCCCGGCCTTGAACACTGAAGCTTTCTTT
15	NA	NA	TRBV9	TRBJ1-1	CASSVEGSRNTEAFF	TGTGCCAGCAGCGTAGAGGGATCGAGGAACACTGAAGCTTTCTTT
16	NA	TRBD2	TRBV25-1	TRBJ2-4	CASSLGTSLAKNIQYF	TGTGCCAGCAGCCTCGGGACTAGCCTAGCCAAAAACATTCAGTACTTC
17	many	TRBD1	TRBV28	TRBJ1-1	CASSLGTGLKSSTEAFF	TGTGCCAGCAGTTTAGGGACAGGGCTTAAGTCGAGCACTGAAGCTTTCTTT
13	many	TRBD1	TRBV6-1	TRBJ1-1	CASSQNRGTEAFF	TGTGCCAGCAGTCAAAACAGGGGCACTGAAGCTTTCTTT
15	few	TRBD1	TRBV15	TRBJ1-4	CATSRDGTGQEKLFF	TGTGCCACCAGCAGAGATGGGACAGGGCAGGAAAAACTGTTTTTT
15	NA	TRBD1	TRBV6-1	TRBJ2-2	CASRRQGENTGELFF	TGTGCCAGCAGGCGACAGGGGGAAAACACCGGGGAGCTGTTTTTT
16	NA	NA	TRBV2	TRBJ2-6	CASSELRLSGANVLTF	TGTGCCAGCAGTGAACTCAGGCTCTCTGGGGCCAACGTCCTGACTTTC
15	many	NA	TRBV27	TRBJ2-2	CASSLLPPRGGELFF	TGTGCCAGCAGCCTTCTGCCGCCTCGGGGCGGGGAGCTGTTTTTT
12	few	NA	TRBV29-1	TRBJ1-2	CSGRSEAYGYTF	TGCAGCGGACGATCTGAGGCTTATGGCTACACCTTC
13	NA	NA	TRBV20-1	TRBJ2-7	CSARARGHLEQYF	TGCAGTGCTAGAGCTCGGGGCCACCTGGAGCAGTACTTC
14	few	NA	TRBV7-2	TRBJ1-3	CASSPGPSGNTIYF	TGTGCCAGCAGCCCTGGGCCATCTGGAAACACCATATATTTT
11	few	NA	TRBV9	TRBJ2-3	CASGGANTQYF	TGTGCCAGTGGAGGGGCAAATACGCAGTATTTT